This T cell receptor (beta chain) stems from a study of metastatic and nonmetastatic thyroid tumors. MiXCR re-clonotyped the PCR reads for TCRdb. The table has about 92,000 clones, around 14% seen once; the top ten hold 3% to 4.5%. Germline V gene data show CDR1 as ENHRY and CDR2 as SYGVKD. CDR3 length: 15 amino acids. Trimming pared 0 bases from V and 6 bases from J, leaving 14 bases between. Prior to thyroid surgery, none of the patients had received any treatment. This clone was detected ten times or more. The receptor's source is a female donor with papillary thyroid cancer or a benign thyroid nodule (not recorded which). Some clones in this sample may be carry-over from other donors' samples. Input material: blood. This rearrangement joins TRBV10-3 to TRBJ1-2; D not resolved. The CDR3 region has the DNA TGTGCCATCAGTGAGTCGGGTGGTGGGGAGAATGGCTACACCTTC. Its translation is CAISESGGGENGYTF.